In this sample, the clone carrying this TCR beta chain turned up many times. Germline CDR1 SGHAT, CDR2 FQNNGV. V lost 5 bases, J lost 3 bases, and 7 bases stayed unmatched. The CDR3 sequence is 15 residues long. Amplification of TCR beta CDR3 regions used RNA as the template. The primer set for the first-round RT-PCR of the TCR CDR3 was HTBI. MiXCR, run by TCRdb on the multiplex PCR reads, gives a single entry per CDR3 protein. The sample has fewer than 600,000 distinct CDR3 sequences; about 15% are singletons. This sample stems from a study of T cells in Graves' hyperthyroidism and ophthalmopathy. The sequenced sample consisted of blood. This receptor was obtained from a woman between 18 and 29 years old with Graves' hyperthyroidism. The chain uses TRBV11-2 and TRBJ2-3, with TRBD1 matching over 8 bases. The DNA of the CDR3 is TGTGCCAGCAGCAATTCCAGGGGGCGGACAGATACGCAGTATTTT. Encoded protein: CASSNSRGRTDTQYF. The complete variable domain, with remaining parts taken from reference TRBV11-2 and TRBJ2-3, reads EAGVAQSPRYKIIEKRQSVAFWCNPISGHATLYWYQQILGQGPKLLIQFQNNGVVDDSQLPKDRFSAERLKGVDSTLKIQPAKLEDSAVYLCASSNSRGRTDTQYFGPGTRLTVL.